The 18 T cell receptor beta chains below all came from one sample that was sequenced in a study of blood T cell repertoires in COVID-19. TCRdb keeps only in-frame clones here, not all; method: immunoSEQ multiplex PCR. This sample carries 250,000 to 300,000 clones, about 88% of them seen once, and the ten largest clones take roughly an eighth. The sample comprised peripheral blood. Receptors originate from a woman in her sixties with acute or convalescent COVID-19.

The CDR3 DNA reads as TGTGCCACCAGCAGAGTTCACAGGGCGAATGAGCAGTTCTTC. This gives the protein CATSRVHRANEQFF. The chain employs TRBV15 and TRBJ2-1, with a tentative D call TRBD1 (6 bases). Germline V lookup: CDR1 LNHNV, CDR2 YYDKDF (reference sequence). V shed 1 base and J shed 7 bases, with 11 bases lying between them. This CDR3 is built from 14 residues.

The chain has TRBV10-1 and TRBJ2-3, with a possible D match to TRBD1 (5 bases). Germline CDR1 reads WNHNN; CDR2 reads SYGVQD (reference sequence). Trimming took 2 bases from V and 2 from J, leaving 14 bases between them. This CDR3 has 16 residues. CDR3 in DNA: TGCGCCAGCAGTGAGCCTATTGGGGCAGCCACAGATACGCAGTATTTT. Amino acids: CASSEPIGAATDTQYF.

V usage is TRBV6-5 and J usage is TRBJ2-5, with 10 bases fitting TRBD1. Losses at the gene ends were 3 bases for V and 6 bases for J; bases not matched to a gene: 7. The CDR3 totals 15 residues. Germline values: CDR1 MNHEY, CDR2 SVGAGI. CDR3 sequence: CASSYSGQGLQTQYF. The CDR3 DNA is TGTGCCAGCAGTTATTCGGGACAGGGGCTACAGACCCAGTACTTC.

This chain links TRBV27 with TRBJ2-4; D may be TRBD1 (6 bases). The CDR3 runs to 13 residues. Trimming left V 10 bases short and J 0 bases short, with 10 bases between. Germline values: CDR1 MNHEY, CDR2 SMNVEV (reference sequence). The CDR3 loop is CATGQQAKNIQYF. The CDR3 nucleotides are TGTGCCACGGGACAACAAGCCAAAAACATTCAGTACTTC.

This rearrangement joins TRBV4-2 to TRBJ2-1; 7 positions agree with TRBD2. Germline CDR1 LGHNA, CDR2 YNFKEQ. V lost 0 bases and J lost 6; bases outside the gene matches: 2. The CDR3 is 14 residues long. CDR3 nucleotides: TGTGCCAGCAGCCAAGATGGGGGGGGCAATGAGCAGTTCTTC. The encoded protein is CASSQDGGGNEQFF.

This clone was found a few times. CDR3 in amino acids: CASSLGSGAGANVLTF. Written as DNA, the CDR3 is TGTGCCAGCAGCCTCGGTTCCGGGGCTGGGGCCAACGTCCTGACTTTC. The rearrangement uses TRBV3-1 (or the pseudogene TRBV3-2) and TRBJ2-6, with TRBD2 as a possible D gene (5 bases). The CDR3 extends over 16 amino acids. CDR1 is LGHDT, CDR2 YNNKEL, per germline (reference sequence). V was trimmed by 4 bases and J by 2 bases, leaving 12 bases between them.

Points on this clone: The junction departs from the called germline gene at one end, perhaps through a read error. The chain couples TRBV11-1 to TRBJ2-1; possible D gene TRBD2, 6 bases. Per germline, CDR1 SGHAT and CDR2 FQDESV (reference sequence). This CDR3 has 14 amino acids. The CDR3, as DNA: TGTGCCAGCAAGAACCGGGACTCCCACAATGAGCAGTTCTTC. It translates to CASKNRDSHNEQFF.

This clone was found once. V is TRBV9 and J is TRBJ2-7; 7 nucleotides line up with TRBD2. The ends lost 0 bases at V and 4 bases at J; junction bases unmatched: 7. Germline V gene data show CDR1 as SGDLS and CDR2 as YYNGEE. The CDR3 length is 15 residues. The chain's CDR3 is CASSVAEGEGYEQYF. The CDR3 DNA reads TGTGCCAGCAGCGTAGCTGAAGGGGAGGGTTACGAGCAGTACTTC.

V is TRBV7-2 and J is TRBJ2-3; 14 nucleotides align to TRBD2. The CDR3 contains 16 residues. The junction had 6 bases not matched to a gene; V was cut back by 7 bases and J by 3 bases. Germline V gene sequence: CDR1 SGHTA, CDR2 FQGNSA. CDR3 bases: TGTGCCAGCACCACAAGACTAGCGGGAGGGACAGATACGCAGTATTTT. Protein: CASTTRLAGGTDTQYF.

This chain uses TRBV19 with TRBJ1-1; 7 bases agree with TRBD1. V trimming: 3 bases; J trimming: 5 bases; junction bases outside the gene matches: 6. CDR3 size: 14 residues. The germline gives CDR1 LNHDA, CDR2 SQIVND (reference sequence). The DNA for the CDR3 is TGTGCCAGTAGTATCCAGGGGGTCGAGACTGAAGCTTTCTTT. Its protein product is CASSIQGVETEAFF.

V usage is TRBV5-4 and J usage is TRBJ2-1; D is undetermined. The CDR3 runs 15 residues. Germline CDR1 and CDR2: SGHNT and YYREEE (reference sequence). V was cut by 0 bases and J by 8 bases, with 15 bases left in between. As DNA, the CDR3 is TGTGCCAGCAGCTTGGGGCCCGCCCCCGTCGATGAGCAGTTCTTC. As protein: CASSLGPAPVDEQFF.

In this sample, this clone turned up once. The gene calls are TRBV6-2 or TRBV6-3 and TRBJ2-4, with 7 positions matching TRBD2. This CDR3 is 13 amino acids long. Trimming cost V 5 bases and J 6 bases; bases outside gene matches: 4. In germline, CDR1 is MNHEY, CDR2 SVGEGT. The CDR3 loop reads CASSRGEGNIQYF. The CDR3 region has the DNA TGTGCCAGCAGTCGAGGGGAGGGAAACATTCAGTACTTC.

This clone was seen more than once but under ten times. The identical CDR3 is also encoded by other nucleotide sequences in the sample. This chain uses TRBV19 with TRBJ2-3; 9 bases map to TRBD1. The V gene's germline CDR1 is LNHDA and CDR2 SQIVND (reference sequence). The CDR3 has 15 amino acids. The V and J ends lost 4 bases and 1 base, in that order; junction bases with no gene match: 3. Here the CDR3 DNA reads TGTGCCAGTAGTAGGACAGGGGCGGGCACAGATACGCAGTATTTT. Translating it yields CASSRTGAGTDTQYF.

This chain uses TRBV19 with TRBJ1-2; D perhaps matches TRBD1 (5 bases). V lost 1 base, J lost 8 bases, and 11 bases lay in between. CDR1 and CDR2 (germline): LNHDA, SQIVND (reference sequence). This CDR3 comprises 13 residues. CDR3: CASSIGRVVGYTF. The CDR3 DNA reads as TGTGCCAGTAGTATAGGCAGGGTTGTCGGCTACACCTTC.

The genes are TRBV11-2 and TRBJ2-3; possibly TRBD2 for D (6 bases). V lost 4 bases, J lost 0 bases, and 11 bases lay in between. The CDR3 runs to 15 residues. Germline V CDR1 and CDR2: SGHAT, FQNNGV. For the CDR3, the DNA is TGTGCCAGCAGCTCCGGGACTTCCAGCACAGATACGCAGTATTTT. As protein: CASSSGTSSTDTQYF. Variable domain in full (rest from reference TRBV11-2 and TRBJ2-3): EAGVAQSPRYKIIEKRQSVAFWCNPISGHATLYWYQQILGQGPKLLIQFQNNGVVDDSQLPKDRFSAERLKGVDSTLKIQPAKLEDSAVYLCASSSGTSSTDTQYFGPGTRLTVL.

This rearrangement joins TRBV5-6 to TRBJ1-2, with D perhaps matching TRBD1 (5 bases). This CDR3 is 13 amino acids long. V dropped 4 bases and J dropped 5 bases, with 12 bases sitting between them. Germline loops: CDR1 SGHDT, CDR2 YYEEEE. The CDR3 nucleotides read TGTGCCAGCAGCCCGGGACTGAGTTATGGCTACACCTTC. The encoded protein is CASSPGLSYGYTF.

In its sample, this clone was seen a few times. The chain links TRBV18 to TRBJ1-2; 11 bases match TRBD1. This CDR3 has 16 amino acids. V shed 5 bases and J 8 bases; nucleotides not matched to a gene: 13. Per germline, CDR1 KGHSH and CDR2 LQKENI. The CDR3 region is CASSSEVTGTGGGYTF. The CDR3 DNA is TGTGCCAGCTCATCGGAGGTAACCGGGACAGGGGGAGGCTACACCTTC.

V and J are TRBV3-1 (or the pseudogene TRBV3-2) and TRBJ2-7; D perhaps matches TRBD1 (6 bases). The germline gives CDR1 LGHDT, CDR2 YNNKEL (reference sequence). This CDR3 is 15 amino acids long. Trimming took off 2 bases at V and 1 base at J, with 12 bases between the two ends. CDR3 DNA sequence: TGTGCCAGCAGCCAAAAATTCGGACAGTCCTACGAGCAGTACTTC. This translates into CASSQKFGQSYEQYF.